The present T cell receptor beta chain was sequenced within a study of blood T cell repertoires in COVID-19. About the research overall: T cells, B-cell-depleted T cells, or PBMCs supplied cDNA or gDNA.

Original processing methods: It was from reference gene primer amplification that nucleated cell counts were estimated. Sequencing used immunoSEQ multiplex PCR; TCRdb keeps in-frame clones, though not all of them. That table supplies the V and J calls and clone size; D and trimming were determined from the DNA. The table includes some 240,000 clones, about 87% detected once. In germline, CDR1 is SGHRS, CDR2 YFSETQ. V shed 4 bases and J 2 bases; nucleotides not matched to a gene: 3. The CDR3 runs 14 residues. In terms of age and location, participants ranged from about 18 to 95 years and lived in about 25 US areas. Clinical history as reported by participants underpinned cohort assignment.

The TCR comes from a woman aged 40-49 years who had been exposed to COVID-19. Sequences were obtained from PBMCs or T cells enriched from blood (not recorded which). V gene TRBV5-1 combines with J gene TRBJ2-7; 10 bases map to TRBD1. The CDR3 protein is CASSPGTGAYEQYF. The CDR3 DNA reads as TGCGCCAGCAGCCCTGGGACAGGGGCCTACGAGCAGTACTTC.